What follows describes a single TCR beta chain. Antigen: not known. The V and J ends lost 6 bases and 5 bases, in that order; junction bases with no gene match: 14. The CDR3 extends over 16 amino acids. Per germline, CDR1 SEHNR and CDR2 FQNEAQ (reference sequence). Primers for the PCR totalled 60 Vbeta and 13 Jbeta. TCRdb's copy holds only in-frame clones and misses some; the assay was immunoSEQ multiplex PCR. The listing records about 140,000 clones. This entry comes from a study of cytomegalovirus exposure and HLA in healthy donors. Study-wide results and caveats: While the bulk of TCR sequences proved rare, some public TCRs turned up in many donors. It was reported that TCR beta sequences correctly inferred the HLA-A and HLA-B alleles for most subjects. V- and J-gene trimming of TCR beta was linked (in a later analysis) to a missense DCLRE1C variant.

The V gene is TRBV7-9, the J gene TRBJ2-5, with TRBD2 matching over 8 bases. The sequenced sample consisted of PBMCs. The sequence came from a male donor in good health and CMV-seronegative. In nucleotides, the CDR3 is TGTGCCAGCAGGGGCGGACTAGCCCATCGGGGGGAGACCCAGTACTTC. Translated: CASRGGLAHRGETQYF.